The 31 T cell receptor beta chains below all came from one sample that was sequenced in a study of tumor-infiltrating lymphocytes in primary liver carcinoma. The study co-extracted DNA and RNA from 20-30 mg of unsorted bulk tissue. Researchers generated TCR beta cDNA from approximately 450 ng of total RNA, relying on a constant-region primer. It was through three nested multiplex PCR rounds of slightly modified ARM-PCR that TCR beta libraries arose. PCR rounds one and two used TRBV1-TRBV30 forward primers with a C-beta reverse primer for around 10 cycles each. TCRdb processed the multiplex PCR reads anew with MiXCR; each CDR3 protein has one entry. The sample consists of tens of thousands of distinct CDR3 sequences, roughly 80% of them appearing once. Material for sequencing was tumor-adjacent normal liver tissue. The receptors stem from a man aged 35 to 55 with primary liver carcinoma and hepatitis B virus infection.

Turning to this clonotype: Germline is not matched at one junction end, which may reflect a read error. This chain connects TRBV30 to TRBJ2-1; D call uncertain. Germline values: CDR1 GTSNPN, CDR2 SVGIG (reference sequence). This CDR3 has 14 residues. In DNA form, the CDR3 reads TGTGCTTGGAGCCTAGGGTGTAAGGGCAATGAGCAGTTCTTC. It specifies CAWSLGCKGNEQFF.

About this clonotype itself: An end of the junction differs from the germline gene, which may be a read error. The chain combines TRBV10-3 with TRBJ2-7, with D perhaps matching TRBD2 (6 bases). This CDR3 is built from 16 residues. CDR1 and CDR2 from the germline V gene are ENHRY and SYGVKD. The CDR3 region has the DNA TGTGCCATCAATGAGTGGCTAGCGAGAGGAGCGGCGGAGCAGTATTTC. Protein sequence: CAINEWLARGAAEQYF.

Comment on this clonotype: The junction departs from the called germline gene at one end, perhaps through a read error. The gene calls are TRBV29-1 and TRBJ2-3; maybe TRBD1 (5 bases). The end of the DNA aligns better with TRBJ1-5, so the J call may be wrong. CDR1 and CDR2 (germline): SQVTM, ANQGSEA. This CDR3 has 15 residues. As DNA, the CDR3 is TGCAACGTTGAGGGCGGGGCCGCCATCACAGATACGCAGCATTTT. This translates into CNVEGGAAITDTQHF.

By share, this clonotype counts as medium-sized (0.01 to 0.1%). As DNA, the CDR3 is TGTGCCAGCAGCCCGACAGGGCAAGGCTACACCTTC. This sequence encodes CASSPTGQGYTF. The J gene is TRBJ1-2, the V gene TRBV5-6; TRBD1 aligns across 7 bases. Germline CDR1 reads SGHDT; CDR2 reads YYEEEE. The CDR3 extends over 12 amino acids. Germline trimming cut 4 bases from V and 8 bases from J; bases unmatched to any gene: 5.

About this clonotype itself: A read error is possible here, since a much larger clone lies one base away. V gene TRBV28 combines with J gene TRBJ1-2, with D perhaps matching TRBD1 (6 bases). This CDR3 spans 15 amino acids. Germline CDR1 MDHEN, CDR2 SYDVKM. The CDR3 bases are TGTGCCAGCAGTTTCCCTGGGGGCGGATACTATGACTACACCTTC. Translating gives CASSFPGGGYYDYTF.

This chain links TRBV29-1 with TRBJ1-1; D is uncertain. CDR3 length: 13 residues. Germline-derived CDR1 and CDR2 are SQVTM and ANQGSEA. CDR3 sequence (DNA): TGCAATGTTGAGCGTCCAGGGAACACTGAAGCTTTCTTT. Amino acids: CNVERPGNTEAFF.

Comment on this clonotype: The germline gene is not matched at one end of the junction; a read error may be the cause. The genes are TRBV12-3 or TRBV12-4 and TRBJ2-2, with TRBD2 identical over 8 bases. This CDR3 contains 16 residues. The DNA for the CDR3 is TGTGCCAACAGTGGCCGCGTAGCGGGATATACAGGGGAGCTGTTTTTT. It encodes CANSGRVAGYTGELFF.

Points on this clonotype: Because it lacks the conserved phenylalanine or tryptophan at the end, this CDR3 is likely a read error. The CDR3 reads CASIPRTSGLSYEQYL. The CDR3 DNA sequence: TGTGCCAGCATCCCAAGGACTAGCGGGCTTTCCTACGAGCAGTACCTC. V usage is TRBV28 and J usage is TRBJ2-7; 11 bases line up with TRBD2. Germline-derived CDR1 and CDR2 are MDHEN and SYDVKM. This CDR3 region has 16 residues. V lost 7 bases to trimming and J lost 1 base; unmatched junction nucleotides: 9.

The chain joins TRBV10-3 to TRBJ2-3; 7 bases are a match to TRBD2. The junction had 7 bases not matched to a gene; V was cut back by 9 bases and J by 4 bases. Germline CDR1 is ENHRY and CDR2 is SYGVKD. The CDR3 runs to 13 residues. The CDR3 region is CAIGEGYADTQYF. Written as DNA, the CDR3 is TGTGCCATTGGGGAGGGGTACGCAGATACGCAGTATTTT.

V and J are TRBV4-3 and TRBJ2-7, with D tentatively TRBD1 (6 bases). V gave up 0 bases and J gave up 0 bases, with 9 bases separating them. This CDR3 is 15 amino acids long. The germline gives CDR1 LGHNA, CDR2 YSLEER. Written as DNA, the CDR3 is TGCGCCAGCAGCCAAGACCTGACAGGCTCCTACGAGCAGTACTTC. It is translated as CASSQDLTGSYEQYF.

The DNA for the CDR3 is TGTGCCAGCAGCTTTCATAAACTAGCGGGGACGAAAATTGTCAGTGGCGAGCAGTACTTC. Its protein is CASSFHKLAGTKIVSGEQYF. The V gene is TRBV7-9, the J gene TRBJ2-7; 10 nucleotides align to TRBD2. Per germline, CDR1 SEHNR and CDR2 FQNEAQ (reference sequence). J lost 6 bases, V lost 3 bases, and 23 bases had no gene match. CDR3 length equals 20 residues.

At least ten counts were recorded for this clonotype. This chain connects TRBV6-1 to TRBJ2-7; 8 bases match TRBD2. CDR3 length: 14 residues. CDR1 is MNHNS and CDR2 is SASEGT in the germline V gene. V shed 9 bases, J shed 1 base, and the junction held 8 bases outside the gene matches. CDR3 DNA: TGTGCCAGTACAAGCGGGAGCTTGTCCTACGAGCAGTACTTC. This encodes CASTSGSLSYEQYF.

On this clonotype itself: Relative to the germline gene, one junction end is altered; a read error may explain this. This chain uses TRBV11-2 with TRBJ2-6, with D perhaps given as TRBD1 or TRBD2 (5 bases each). The germline CDR1 and CDR2 sequences are SGHAT and FQNNGV. The CDR3 loop spans 21 amino acids. CDR3: CACSMRGDMGISLSGAIVLTF. In DNA form, the CDR3 reads TGTGCCTGCAGCATGAGGGGAGACATGGGCATTTCCCTCTCTGGGGCCATCGTCCTGACTTTC.

Points on this clonotype: Mismatch with germline at one junction end may stem from a read error. V and J are TRBV28 and TRBJ2-1, with TRBD2 as a possible D gene (5 bases). CDR3 size: 15 residues. Germline V gene sequence: CDR1 MDHEN, CDR2 SYDVKM. CDR3 bases: TGTGCTAGCAGCCTCGGGATCGGATTCTACAATGAGCAGTTCTTC. Protein product: CASSLGIGFYNEQFF.

Note on this clonotype: This CDR3 fails to terminate in the conserved phenylalanine or tryptophan, so it likely reflects a read error. The chain recombines TRBV6-1 with TRBJ2-1; 8 bases are shared with TRBD1. This CDR3 is 13 amino acids long. Germline CDR1 and CDR2: MNHNS and SASEGT. CDR3 sequence (DNA): TGTGCCATCAGTGAAGGGACAGGCGATGAGCAGTTCCTC. Its protein product is CAISEGTGDEQFL.

J is TRBJ2-1 and V is TRBV7-9; 7 bases are a match to TRBD2. CDR1 and CDR2 from the germline V gene are SEHNR and FQNEAQ (reference sequence). The CDR3 contains 16 residues. The ends lost 9 bases at V and 4 bases at J; junction bases unmatched: 15. DNA of the CDR3: TGTGCCAGGACCTTTCCGTCCAGCGGGGAATACAATGAGCAGTTCTTC. It yields the protein CARTFPSSGEYNEQFF.

Regarding this clonotype: Given the absence of the conserved phenylalanine or tryptophan at the CDR3 end, a read error is likely. The rearrangement links TRBV6-5 to TRBJ1-5; 9 positions match TRBD1. Germline CDR1 reads MNHEY; CDR2 reads SVGAGI. This CDR3 is built from 15 residues. The CDR3 nucleotides are TGTGTCAGCAGTCCGGACAGGGGCCGTGATCAGCCCCAGCATCTT. It specifies CVSSPDRGRDQPQHL.

The J gene is TRBJ2-7, the V gene TRBV5-5; D remains unclear. Trimming stripped 2 bases from V and 2 bases from J, with 14 bases between. This CDR3 has 15 amino acids. In germline, CDR1 is SGHKS, CDR2 YYEKEE (reference sequence). The CDR3 sequence is CASSFVIRPPYEQYF. CDR3 nucleotides: TGTGCCAGCAGCTTCGTTATACGCCCACCCTACGAGCAGTACTTC.

This clonotype appeared many times. The chain has TRBV5-1 and TRBJ2-3, with TRBD1 matching 7 bases. With 0 bases clipped from V and 2 bases from J, the junction kept 3 bases outside the gene matches. Germline values: CDR1 SGHRS, CDR2 YFSETQ. The CDR3 covers 15 residues. The CDR3 nucleotides are TGCGCCAGCAGCTTGGACCAGGGGGACACAGATACGCAGTATTTT. Protein sequence: CASSLDQGDTDTQYF.

This clonotype was detected a few times. Without the conserved terminal phenylalanine or tryptophan, this CDR3 likely stems from a read error. No DNA is shown, since the ends of the CDR3 on it are uncertain; the CDR3 is the one TCRdb lists. This chain links TRBV7-9 with TRBJ2-1; TRBD2 is the table's D call, not checked against the DNA. The CDR3 extends over 14 residues, inclusive of both ends. Germline loops: CDR1 SEHNR, CDR2 FQNEAQ (reference sequence). The CDR3 is CASSLSLPSHEQLS.

With respect to this clonotype: One junction end disagrees with the germline gene, perhaps due to a read error. J is TRBJ2-7 and V is TRBV13; D is tentatively TRBD1 or TRBD2 (6 bases each). Germline V lookup: CDR1 PRHDT, CDR2 FYEKMQ (reference sequence). The CDR3 totals 15 residues. CDR3 loop: CASCLGGEGGGEQYF. For the CDR3, the DNA is TGTGCCAGCTGCTTAGGGGGTGAGGGGGGCGGCGAGCAATACTTC.

This clonotype was seen many times. The J gene is TRBJ2-1, the V gene TRBV2, with D possibly matching TRBD2 (5 bases). CDR3 length: 16 residues. Deletions cut 0 bases from V and 2 bases from J, with 11 bases between. Germline V CDR1 and CDR2: SNHLY, FYNNEI. CDR3 protein: CASSEAGGLPYNEQFF. The CDR3 DNA reads as TGTGCCAGCAGTGAAGCGGGCGGGTTGCCCTACAATGAGCAGTTCTTC.

About this clonotype: A read error may produce the germline difference seen at one junction end. The gene calls are TRBV6-6 and TRBJ1-2; D is ambiguous. The germline CDR1 and CDR2 sequences are MNHNY and SVGAGI (reference sequence). The CDR3 runs to 13 residues. CDR3 nucleotide sequence: TGTGCCAGCAGTCCACGGATAGGGCTCGGCTACACATTC. It translates to CASSPRIGLGYTF.

In the case of this clonotype: A junction boundary mismatches the germline segment, possibly from a read error. The chain recombines TRBV4-1 with TRBJ2-1; the match to TRBD2 covers 11 bases. Germline CDR1 reads MGHRA; CDR2 reads YSYEKL. The CDR3 consists of 17 residues. The CDR3 coding sequence is TGCACCAGCAGCCAGGTTAACCTAGCGGGAGGAGGGAATGAGCAGTTATTC. It specifies CTSSQVNLAGGGNEQLF.

A note on this clonotype: Since no conserved phenylalanine or tryptophan closes the CDR3, a read error is the likely cause. Because the CDR3's place on the DNA is in doubt, the DNA is left out and the CDR3 is given as listed by TCRdb. J is TRBJ1-1 and V is TRBV5-4; the DNA was not compared with TRBD1, the D call given in the table. The V gene's germline CDR1 is SGHNT and CDR2 YYREEE (reference sequence). Both ends counted, the CDR3 spans 14 residues. The chain's CDR3 is CASSLKGGTTEGFL.

The V and J genes are TRBV6-5 and TRBJ2-1; 7 nucleotides line up with TRBD2. The germline V gene has CDR1 MNHEY and CDR2 SVGAGI. The trim removed 11 bases at V and 9 bases at J, leaving 16 bases unmatched. The CDR3 length is 14 residues. CDR3 protein: CAGSQVGGVVEQFF. In nucleotides, the CDR3 is TGTGCCGGTAGTCAAGTTGGGGGGGTGGTTGAGCAGTTCTTC.

Regarding this clonotype: Mismatch with germline at one junction end may stem from a read error. The rearrangement uses TRBV6-1 and TRBJ1-5; no firm D call. The CDR3 extends over 14 amino acids. Germline V lookup: CDR1 MNHNS, CDR2 SASEGT. The CDR3 spells CASSLQWATRPQHF. The CDR3 DNA is TGTGCCAGCAGTCTACAGTGGGCCACTCGGCCCCAACATTTT.

Concerning this clonotype: A junction boundary mismatches the germline segment, possibly from a read error. The chain combines TRBV6-1 with TRBJ2-3, with D maybe TRBD2 (7 bases). The CDR3 contains 16 residues. CDR1 and CDR2 (germline): MNHNS, SASEGT. The CDR3 loop is CASSEEGGGSTDTQFF. For the CDR3, the DNA is TGTGCCAGCAGTGAAGAGGGAGGGGGTAGCACAGATACGCAGTTTTTT.

The rearrangement uses TRBV5-6 and TRBJ1-2, with D unresolved. The CDR3 is 12 residues long. Trimming removed 7 bases at V and 7 bases at J, with 14 bases between. Germline CDR1 and CDR2: SGHDT and YYEEEE. The CDR3: CASGSGISGYTF. The CDR3 nucleotides read TGTGCCAGCGGCTCCGGGATATCTGGCTACACCTTC.

For this clonotype: The junction and the germline gene differ at one end; a read error may be behind it. The chain has TRBV29-1 and TRBJ2-7; D gene unclear. Germline loops: CDR1 SQVTM, CDR2 ANQGSEA. The CDR3 is 16 residues long. DNA for the CDR3: TGCAGCGCAATGACATCTGGAACCTGCACTCCCTACGAGAAGTACTTC. Encoded protein: CSAMTSGTCTPYEKYF.

Comment on this clonotype: One junction end does not reproduce the germline sequence, and a read error may be involved. This rearrangement joins TRBV5-1 to TRBJ2-1, with 9 bases that match TRBD2. Germline CDR1 reads SGHRS; CDR2 reads YFSETQ. There are 15 residues in the CDR3. The CDR3 here is CASSLSSGNLNERFF. CDR3 DNA: TGCGCCAGTAGCTTGTCTAGCGGGAACCTCAATGAGCGGTTCTTC.